This entry lists 18 T cell receptor beta chains sequenced from one sample in a study of shared clonotypes between healthy human individuals (dated by TCRdb to about 2020). Libraries were prepared through the immunoSEQ multiplex PCR assay. Here the immuneACCESS table is served through TCRdb, limited to in-frame sequences with V and J called. Missing clones are a known gap in these copies; in checked studies unresolved V genes cover under half, and the rest lacks a known reason. The sample table contains about 2.2 million clones; only one count was recorded for about 92% of them. The top ten constitute approximately 1.7% of the sample. CD8 naive samples were obtained by positive selection for CCR7 among CD45RO-negative cells, yielding a CD45RA+CCR7+ population from which TemRA cells were excluded. The sequenced sample was naive CD8+ T cells from PBMCs. The intended sense of this specimen's cell subset or site label: CD45RA+CCR7+. The origin of the receptors is a man aged 18 to 35 in good health. Some clones in this sample may be carry-over from other donors' samples.

The genes are TRBV28 and TRBJ2-4, with unresolved D. The CDR3 spans 16 residues. Looked up from germline, CDR1 is MDHEN and CDR2 is SYDVKM. The V end was cut by 4 bases, the J end by 0 bases, with 13 bases between. The CDR3 bases are TGTGCCAGCAGTTCCGTCTCCCAGTTAGCCAAAAACATTCAGTACTTC. Translation: CASSSVSQLAKNIQYF.

V and J are TRBV9 and TRBJ1-2, with D possibly TRBD1 on 6 matching bases. Trimming pared 4 bases from V and 4 bases from J, leaving 23 bases between. Germline loops: CDR1 SGDLS, CDR2 YYNGEE. This CDR3 has 17 residues. CDR3 sequence: CASSLSPKRGFGYGYTF. DNA of the CDR3: TGTGCCAGCAGCCTTAGCCCTAAGAGGGGGTTTGGCTATGGCTACACCTTC.

The chain links TRBV6-1 to TRBJ2-2, with TRBD1 matching 7 bases. The trim removed 2 bases at V and 2 bases at J, leaving 8 bases unmatched. Germline lookup yields CDR1 MNHNS and CDR2 SASEGT. The CDR3 has 17 amino acids. For the CDR3, the DNA is TGTGCCAGCAGTGAATGGCTTGGGACAGACAACACCGGGGAGCTGTTTTTT. Translating it yields CASSEWLGTDNTGELFF.

This clone was recorded only once. This chain uses TRBV12-5 with TRBJ1-5; D not certain. Germline CDR1 LGHNT, CDR2 FRNRAP. Trimming cost V 6 bases and J 2 bases, with 20 bases left between them. The CDR3 has 17 residues. For the CDR3, the DNA is TGTGCTAGTGGCCCGTCCGCGAGTGGGTCGGGCAATCAGCCCCAGCATTTT. Residues: CASGPSASGSGNQPQHF. Drawing the rest from reference TRBV12-5 and TRBJ1-5, the complete variable domain is DARVTQTPRHKVTEMGQEVTMRCQPILGHNTVFWYRQTMMQGLELLAYFRNRAPLDDSGMPKDRFSAEMPDATLATLKIQPSEPRDSAVYFCASGPSASGSGNQPQHFGDGTRLSIL.

The sample holds a few counts of this clone. This chain uses TRBV7-6 with TRBJ2-5; D gene uncertain. Germline loops: CDR1 SGHVS, CDR2 FNYEAQ. The CDR3 is made up of 13 amino acids. Trimming took 6 bases from V and 4 from J, leaving 12 bases between them. The CDR3 sequence is CASRNEWGETQYF. CDR3 sequence (DNA): TGTGCCAGCAGGAACGAGTGGGGAGAGACCCAGTACTTC.

V gene TRBV2 combines with J gene TRBJ2-1, with 14 nucleotides matching TRBD2. The J segment lost 9 bases and the V segment lost 3 bases, leaving 4 bases of the junction unmatched. The CDR3 is 15 residues long. Germline-derived CDR1 and CDR2 are SNHLY and FYNNEI. The CDR3 nucleotides are TGTGCCAGCAGTGATCCGGGACTAGCGGGGGCTGAGCAGTTCTTC. This sequence encodes CASSDPGLAGAEQFF.

The chain joins TRBV11-2 to TRBJ2-3; 10 positions agree with TRBD2. J lost 8 bases, V lost 7 bases, and 18 bases had no gene match. The CDR3 runs 17 residues. The germline gives CDR1 SGHAT, CDR2 FQNNGV. The DNA for the CDR3 is TGTGCCAGCATCGACCGAACGATGGGGTCTAGCGGGAGTACGCAGTATTTT. Translating gives CASIDRTMGSSGSTQYF.

This chain links TRBV19 with TRBJ1-1; 8 bases match TRBD1. Germline-derived CDR1 and CDR2 are LNHDA and SQIVND (reference sequence). The junction had 12 bases not matched to a gene; V was cut back by 4 bases and J by 5 bases. CDR3 size: 16 residues. The chain's CDR3 is CASSRDRQGDPTEAFF. CDR3 bases: TGTGCCAGTAGTAGGGACAGGCAAGGGGATCCGACTGAAGCTTTCTTT.

V usage is TRBV4-1 and J usage is TRBJ2-3, with a weak D call TRBD1 (6 bases). V dropped 3 bases and J dropped 2 bases, with 15 bases sitting between them. CDR1 is MGHRA, CDR2 YSYEKL, per germline. This CDR3 comprises 16 residues. Here the CDR3 DNA reads TGCGCCAGCAGCCACCCTAAGCAGGGGTCCACAGATACGCAGTATTTT. Residues: CASSHPKQGSTDTQYF.

The chain uses TRBV27 and TRBJ2-2; tentatively, D is TRBD2 (5 bases). This CDR3 has 17 residues. From germline, CDR1 is MNHEY and CDR2 SMNVEV (reference sequence). Between the trimmed V and J ends, which lost 5 bases and 4 bases, there was a span of 20 bases. This CDR3 reads CASSPSIGERFTGELFF. CDR3 DNA sequence: TGTGCCAGCAGTCCGTCTATCGGGGAGCGTTTCACCGGGGAGCTGTTTTTT.

Comment on this clone: This specimen includes other DNA sequences encoding the same CDR3. The chain links TRBV9 to TRBJ2-7; D unresolved. Trimming removed 0 bases at V and 0 bases at J, with 10 bases between. Germline CDR1 reads SGDLS; CDR2 reads YYNGEE. This CDR3 is 15 amino acids long. In nucleotides, the CDR3 is TGTGCCAGCAGCGTAGCGGCGGATACCTCCTACGAGCAGTACTTC. Encoded protein: CASSVAADTSYEQYF.

This clone was seen only once. This chain uses TRBV28 with TRBJ2-7, with 8 bases fitting TRBD2. The V gene end was trimmed by 3 bases and the J gene end by 0 bases; junction bases not matched to a gene: 4. CDR3 length equals 15 residues. CDR1 is MDHEN, CDR2 SYDVKM, per germline. Here the CDR3 reads CASSFGREVSYEQYF. The CDR3 DNA sequence: TGTGCCAGCAGTTTCGGGCGGGAGGTCTCCTACGAGCAGTACTTC.

Details on this clone: The identical CDR3 is also encoded by other nucleotide sequences in the sample. The chain combines TRBV27 with TRBJ2-3, with D perhaps being TRBD1 or TRBD2 (5 bases each). Trimming pared 4 bases from V and 5 bases from J, leaving 7 bases between. Per the germline V gene, CDR1 is MNHEY and CDR2 is SMNVEV (reference sequence). The CDR3 spans 12 residues. CDR3 amino acids: CASSSRGDTQYF. The CDR3 DNA is TGTGCCAGCAGTTCGAGGGGAGATACGCAGTATTTT.

This clone was seen only a few times. This sequence joins TRBV30 and TRBJ1-1; D possibly corresponds to TRBD1 (6 bases). The CDR3 is made up of 13 amino acids. Trimming removed 4 bases at V and 5 bases at J, with 14 bases between. Germline loops: CDR1 GTSNPN, CDR2 SVGIG (reference sequence). Here the CDR3 reads CAWTPGGETEAFF. In DNA, the CDR3 is TGTGCCTGGACCCCCGGGGGCGAGACTGAAGCTTTCTTT. Supplemented by reference TRBV30 and TRBJ1-1, the full variable domain reads SQTIHQWPATLVQPVGSPLSLECTVEGTSNPNLYWYRQAAGRGLQLLFYSVGIGQISSEVPQNLSASRPQDRQFILSSKKLLLSDSGFYLCAWTPGGETEAFFGQGTRLTVV.

The chain combines TRBV19 with TRBJ2-5; maybe TRBD1 (5 bases). Between the trimmed V and J ends, which lost 3 bases and 4 bases, there was a span of 15 bases. From germline, CDR1 is LNHDA and CDR2 SQIVND (reference sequence). The CDR3 is 15 residues long. The CDR3 coding sequence is TGTGCCAGTAGTATTGGTCAGGGATTAGGAGAGACCCAGTACTTC. Amino acids: CASSIGQGLGETQYF.

The V and J genes are TRBV29-1 and TRBJ2-3, with D uncertain. Germline CDR1 is SQVTM and CDR2 is ANQGSEA. Deletions cut 0 bases from V and 2 bases from J, with 15 bases between. This CDR3 is 16 amino acids long. The CDR3 loop reads CSVEDLSVENTDTQYF. The CDR3 DNA reads as TGCAGCGTTGAAGATCTGTCCGTGGAAAACACAGATACGCAGTATTTT.

The chain has TRBV27 and TRBJ2-1; 9 nucleotides align to TRBD1. Trimming at V came to 6 bases and at J to 8 bases, leaving 11 bases not matched to a gene. From germline, CDR1 is MNHEY and CDR2 SMNVEV (reference sequence). The CDR3 is 15 amino acids. In DNA form, the CDR3 reads TGTGCCAGCAGATCATCCGGGACAGGGAGGTATGAGCAGTTCTTC. It translates to CASRSSGTGRYEQFF.

The rearrangement joins TRBV6-5 to TRBJ2-5; possible D gene TRBD2, 6 bases. This CDR3 is built from 16 residues. In germline, CDR1 is MNHEY, CDR2 SVGAGI. The V end was cut by 0 bases, the J end by 3 bases, with 14 bases between. Here the CDR3 DNA reads TGTGCCAGCAGTTACTCATTTTTCGGGGGAAAAGAGACCCAGTACTTC. It encodes CASSYSFFGGKETQYF.